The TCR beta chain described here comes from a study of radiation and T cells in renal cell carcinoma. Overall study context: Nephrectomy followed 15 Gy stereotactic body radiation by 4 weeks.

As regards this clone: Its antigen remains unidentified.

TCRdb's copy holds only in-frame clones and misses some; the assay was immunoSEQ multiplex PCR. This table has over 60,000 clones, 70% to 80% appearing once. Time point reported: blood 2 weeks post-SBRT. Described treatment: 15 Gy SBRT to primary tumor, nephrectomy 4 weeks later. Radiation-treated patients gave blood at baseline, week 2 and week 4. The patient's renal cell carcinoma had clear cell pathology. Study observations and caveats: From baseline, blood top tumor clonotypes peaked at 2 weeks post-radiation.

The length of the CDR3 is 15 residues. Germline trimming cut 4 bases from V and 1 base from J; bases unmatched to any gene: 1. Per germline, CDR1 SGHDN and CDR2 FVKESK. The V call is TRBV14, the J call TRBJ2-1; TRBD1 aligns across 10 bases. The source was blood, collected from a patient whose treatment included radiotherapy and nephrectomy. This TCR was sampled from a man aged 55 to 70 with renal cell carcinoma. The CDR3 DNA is TGTGCCAGCAGCCGGGACAGGGGTTCCTACAATGAGCAGTTCTTC. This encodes CASSRDRGSYNEQFF. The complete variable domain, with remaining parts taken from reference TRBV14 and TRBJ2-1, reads EAGVTQFPSHSVIEKGQTVTLRCDPISGHDNLYWYRRVMGKEIKFLLHFVKESKQDESGMPNNRFLAERTGGTYSTLKVQPAELEDSGVYFCASSRDRGSYNEQFFGPGTRLTVL.